This T cell receptor (beta chain) was sequenced in a study of blood T cell repertoires in COVID-19 (dated by TCRdb to 2019 to 2021). General notes on the study: Collaborator samples came from the United States, Italy and Spain and covered acute and convalescent phases of COVID-19. The samples were drawn from the first 160 participants of the ongoing ImmuneRACE study and from about 1,200 subjects provided by 6 global collaborators. The prospective study material was composed of cDNA or gDNA derived from T cells, B-cell-depleted T cells, or PBMCs. The dataset comprised deeply sampled blood TCRbeta repertoires from subjects exposed to, actively infected with, or recovered from COVID-19. HLA class I and class II types, where available, came from metadata supplied by the sample provider rather than from assay-based typing. The repertoires were released in a freely available public database meant as a resource for research on the immune response to SARS-CoV-2. A de-identified subject ID, COVID-19 status, age in years and sex were almost always included in the sample metadata.

TCRbeta CDR3 regions were amplified from genomic DNA by means of the immunoSEQ Assay, a bias-controlled multiplex PCR. In the authors' own workflow: The number of nucleated cells in each sample was estimated by amplification of reference gene primers within the assay. To quantify the absolute abundance of each unique TCRbeta CDR3 rearrangement, sequence reads were collapsed and filtered. Productive Simpson clonality was computed per sample as the square root of Simpson's diversity index over productive rearrangements. The clones in this table, taken by TCRdb from immuneACCESS, are in-frame only. Not every clone is retained; where verified, under half of the shortfall comes from an unresolved V gene, and the cause of the rest is unknown. The D gene and trimming were derived from the DNA, and the V and J assignments and clone size from that table. For this sample the table gives some 150,000 clones, of which around four fifths were detected only once. The top ten clonotypes cover 4.5% to 5.5% of the sample.

Each collaborating institution followed its own protocols to collect whole blood in K2EDTA tubes. Collaborator samples were shipped for TCRbeta analysis as frozen whole blood, isolated PBMCs, or DNA extracted from either sample type. The germline V gene encodes CDR1 KGHSH and CDR2 LQKENI. Its CDR3 holds 16 amino acids, cysteine through phenylalanine. The sequence is cut down to CDR3 DNA, 48 bases in frame from base 1. V and J are trimmed by 3 bases and 5 bases, and the gene matches miss 12 bases of the junction. Overall results and qualifications from the work: Clinical and demographic metadata were provided uncurated, with the amount varying by source and participant.

A word on this clone: Its antigen remains undetermined. No clone much larger than this one lies a single base away; base qualities are absent.

The sequenced sample consisted of peripheral blood. The chain uses TRBV18 and TRBJ1-1; 7 central nucleotides agree with TRBD1. This sequence was found in a human donor in a cohort sampled during active COVID-19. The CDR3 sequence is CASSPRGTAGGTEAFF. DNA sequence: TGTGCCAGCTCACCCAGGGGGACAGCTGGGGGGACTGAAGCTTTCTTT.